These T cell receptor beta chains were read from a single sample in a study of OX40 agonist ivuxolimab in advanced cancers. This table comes from immunoSEQ multiplex PCR, and its TCRdb copy is limited to in-frame clones, with some not included. The sample holds about 7,900 clones, roughly 87% seen once. The starting material was CD4+ or CD8+ T cells sorted from blood, obtained in a trial of the OX40 agonist ivuxolimab. All receptors come from an adult with an advanced solid tumor such as melanoma, head and neck, liver or kidney cancer. The conserved cysteine and the conserved F or W are not part of the CDR3 here. Where a row states a size, it is once, few, many or the class of an expanded clone; other rows omit it.

clone_size v_call cdr3_aa
few TRBV28 ASSLARGAEQY
- TRBV19 ASSMQDRGYGEQY
- TRBV18 ASSTEGPWAEQY
medium-sized TRBV30 AWSVLGMNEQF
- TRBV25-1 ASLRGATGELF
- TRBV15 ASGQGLGGTEAF
- TRBV28 ASSFPRTGTSSYNEQF
once TRBV7-6 ASSQTDSMNTEAF
- TRBV7-8 ASSLSGLRYSGSYEQY
once TRBV5-6 ASSSSWSSGPLYEQY
- TRBV4-2 ASSRAGEGEQY
few TRBV25-1 ASSEWGGETQY
- TRBV21-1 ASSKAGLGQGACQPQH
- TRBV13 ASSPAAASTDTQY
- TRBV28 ASSLYRSAGTSGKGGTQY
- TRBV30 AWKGGQSRYNEQF
- TRBV10-1 ASSDITSGLAYEQY
- TRBV10-2 ASGSPGTDTQY
- TRBV29-1 SVEGDSYEQY
- TRBV30 AWSITGGLDIQY
- TRBV7-8 ASSTGIWDTEAF
- TRBV9 ASSQGLAGINEQF
- TRBV7-6 ASSLVGLAEETQY
- TRBV27 ASSPRGTDEQY
- TRBV28 ASSLNGVRYT
- TRBV7-9 ASKGTDSYEQY
- TRBV10-1 ASSESGLAGLPPTDTQY
- TRBV21-1 ASSTGQGDTEAF
- TRBV6-1 ASSEPPVIWH
- TRBV28 ASSLPPGGRWDLGTGELF
- TRBV12-5 ASGPPLSDLQF
once TRBV9 ASSVDTGELF
- TRBV6-1 ASSSDTGGYGYT